This is a list of T cell receptor beta chains from one sample in a study of blood T cell repertoires in COVID-19. Libraries were prepared by immunoSEQ multiplex PCR; TCRdb keeps only in-frame clonotypes and omits some of them. Of fewer than 95,000 clones listed, around 74% are singletons. What was sequenced was peripheral blood. All receptors come from a man aged 70-80 years with COVID-19, enrolled during active disease. Each CDR3 is given with its conserved first and last residue. D genes are given only for firm matches. Clone size is stated in some rows and not others, as once, few, many or a class when expanded.

TRBD1 | NA | TRBJ1-4 | TRBV27 | CASRTGGTNEKLFF | TGTGCCAGCAGGACAGGGGGGACTAATGAAAAACTGTTTTTT
TRBD1 | NA | TRBJ1-1 | TRBV28 | CASSPGQQKAFF | TGTGCCAGCAGTCCGGGACAGCAAAAAGCTTTCTTT
TRBD1 | NA | TRBJ2-5 | TRBV11-3 | CASSSGQPQETQYF | TGTGCCAGCAGCTCGGGACAGCCTCAAGAGACCCAGTACTTC
TRBD2 | NA | TRBJ2-2 | TRBV9 | CASSVAVLAGVPGELFF | TGTGCCAGCAGCGTAGCTGTACTAGCGGGAGTGCCCGGGGAGCTGTTTTTT
TRBD1 | NA | TRBJ1-5 | TRBV18 | CASSPLQGAIQPQHF | TGTGCCAGCTCACCTTTGCAGGGGGCGATTCAGCCCCAGCATTTT
TRBD2 | NA | TRBJ2-2 | TRBV5-4 | CASSLDSGGAGELFF | TGTGCCAGCAGCTTGGATAGCGGGGGGGCCGGGGAGCTGTTTTTT
TRBD1 | NA | TRBJ2-7 | TRBV28 | CASTPRPGQGSYEQYF | TGTGCCAGCACCCCACGACCGGGACAGGGGTCCTACGAGCAGTACTTC
TRBD1 | NA | TRBJ2-7 | TRBV20-1 | CSASFQGADEQYF | TGCAGTGCTAGTTTCCAGGGGGCGGACGAGCAGTACTTC
TRBD1 | NA | TRBJ1-1 | TRBV7-2 | CASSLTQGARTEAFF | TGTGCCAGCAGCTTGACCCAGGGGGCGAGAACTGAAGCTTTCTTT
TRBD2 | NA | TRBJ2-1 | TRBV5-1 | CASTPGGGAVYNEQFF | TGCGCCAGCACTCCAGGCGGGGGGGCCGTCTACAATGAGCAGTTCTTC
NA | NA | TRBJ1-6 | TRBV28 | CASSLDSNSPLHF | TGTGCCAGCAGTTTAGACAGTAATTCACCCCTCCACTTT
TRBD1 | NA | TRBJ1-2 | TRBV7-2 | CASSLETGPVYGYTF | TGTGCCAGCAGCTTAGAGACAGGGCCGGTGTATGGCTACACCTTC
TRBD1 | once | TRBJ2-2 | TRBV7-7 | CASSIGTGAGGELFF | TGTGCTAGCAGCATCGGGACAGGGGCCGGCGGGGAGCTGTTTTTT
NA | NA | TRBJ2-1 | TRBV27 | CASSIISFGSYNEQFF | TGTGCCAGCAGTATCATATCTTTCGGGTCCTACAATGAGCAGTTCTTC
TRBD2 | NA | TRBJ2-1 | TRBV3-1/TRBV3-2 | CASSRLAGGAYNEQFF | TGTGCCAGCAGCCGACTAGCGGGAGGGGCCTACAATGAGCAGTTCTTC